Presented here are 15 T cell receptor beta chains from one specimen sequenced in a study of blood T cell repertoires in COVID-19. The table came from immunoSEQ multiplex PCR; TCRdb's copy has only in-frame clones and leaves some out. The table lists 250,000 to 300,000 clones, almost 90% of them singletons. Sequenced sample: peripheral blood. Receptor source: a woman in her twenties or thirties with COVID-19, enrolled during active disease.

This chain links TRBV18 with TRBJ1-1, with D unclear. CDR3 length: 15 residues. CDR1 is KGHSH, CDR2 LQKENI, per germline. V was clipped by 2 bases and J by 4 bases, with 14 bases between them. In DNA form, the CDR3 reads TGTGCCAGCTCACCAGGGGTTTGGCGGGGCACTGAAGCTTTCTTT. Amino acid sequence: CASSPGVWRGTEAFF.

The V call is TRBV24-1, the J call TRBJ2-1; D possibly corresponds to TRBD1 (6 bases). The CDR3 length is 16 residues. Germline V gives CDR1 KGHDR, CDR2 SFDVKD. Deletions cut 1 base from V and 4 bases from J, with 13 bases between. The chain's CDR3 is CATSDLSTGKYNEQFF. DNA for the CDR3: TGTGCCACCAGTGATTTAAGCACAGGGAAGTACAATGAGCAGTTCTTC.

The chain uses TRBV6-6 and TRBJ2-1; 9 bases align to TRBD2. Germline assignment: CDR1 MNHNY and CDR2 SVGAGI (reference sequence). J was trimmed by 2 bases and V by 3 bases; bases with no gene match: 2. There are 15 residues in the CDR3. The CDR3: CASSYGGRAYNEQFF. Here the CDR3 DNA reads TGTGCCAGCAGTTATGGCGGGAGGGCCTACAATGAGCAGTTCTTC.

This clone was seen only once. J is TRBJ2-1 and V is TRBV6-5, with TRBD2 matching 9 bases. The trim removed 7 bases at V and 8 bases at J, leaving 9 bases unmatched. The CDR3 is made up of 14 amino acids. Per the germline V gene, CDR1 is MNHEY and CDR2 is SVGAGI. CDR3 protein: CASKVIAGVYEQFF. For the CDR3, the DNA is TGTGCCAGCAAAGTAATAGCGGGAGTGTATGAGCAGTTCTTC.

The CDR3 is CASSPGLASEQYF. The CDR3 nucleotides are TGTGCCAGCAGCCCGGGACTTGCCTCCGAGCAGTACTTC. V gene TRBV14 combines with J gene TRBJ2-7, with D possibly TRBD2 on 6 matching bases. The length of the CDR3 is 13 residues. Germline assignment: CDR1 SGHDN and CDR2 FVKESK. Trimming took off 4 bases at V and 6 bases at J, with 13 bases between the two ends.

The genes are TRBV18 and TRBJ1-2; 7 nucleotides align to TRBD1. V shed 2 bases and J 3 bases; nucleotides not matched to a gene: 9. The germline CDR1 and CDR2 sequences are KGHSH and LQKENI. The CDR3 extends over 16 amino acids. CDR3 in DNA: TGTGCCAGCTCACCAATTTTGAGGGGGCGCGACTATGGCTACACCTTC. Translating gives CASSPILRGRDYGYTF.

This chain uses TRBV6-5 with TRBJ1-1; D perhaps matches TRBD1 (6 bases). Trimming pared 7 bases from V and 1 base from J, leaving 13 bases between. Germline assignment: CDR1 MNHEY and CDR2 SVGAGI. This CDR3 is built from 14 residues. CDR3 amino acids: CASTGRRGNTEAFF. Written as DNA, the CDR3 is TGTGCCAGCACCGGACGCAGGGGGAACACTGAAGCTTTCTTT.

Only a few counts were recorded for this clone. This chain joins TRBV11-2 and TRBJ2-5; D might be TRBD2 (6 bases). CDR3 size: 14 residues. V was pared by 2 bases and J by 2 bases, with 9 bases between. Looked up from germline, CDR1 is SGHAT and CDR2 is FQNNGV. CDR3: CASSLSGGQETQYF. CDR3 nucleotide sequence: TGTGCCAGCAGCTTATCAGGAGGGCAAGAGACCCAGTACTTC.

The CDR3 DNA sequence: TGTGCCTGGAGTGGGACACTGAACACTGAAGCTTTCTTT. Translating it yields CAWSGTLNTEAFF. This chain joins TRBV30 and TRBJ1-1; D may be TRBD1 (5 bases). The CDR3 extends over 13 amino acids. Germline CDR1 reads GTSNPN; CDR2 reads SVGIG (reference sequence). V was shortened by 1 base and J by 0 bases, with 6 bases between the two germline ends. Full variable domain (missing parts from reference TRBV30 and TRBJ1-1): SQTIHQWPATLVQPVGSPLSLECTVEGTSNPNLYWYRQAAGRGLQLLFYSVGIGQISSEVPQNLSASRPQDRQFILSSKKLLLSDSGFYLCAWSGTLNTEAFFGQGTRLTVV.

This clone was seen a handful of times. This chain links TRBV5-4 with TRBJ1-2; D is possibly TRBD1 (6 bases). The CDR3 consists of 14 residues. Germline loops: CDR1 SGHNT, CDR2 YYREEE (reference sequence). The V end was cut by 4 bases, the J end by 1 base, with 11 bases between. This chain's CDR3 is CASSLDSLNYGYTF. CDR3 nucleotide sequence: TGTGCCAGCAGCCTGGACAGCCTTAACTATGGCTACACCTTC.

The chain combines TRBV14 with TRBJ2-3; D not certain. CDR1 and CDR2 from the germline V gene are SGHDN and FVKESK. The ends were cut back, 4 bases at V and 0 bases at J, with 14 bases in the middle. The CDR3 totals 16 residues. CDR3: CASSRRRHFSTDTQYF. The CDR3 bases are TGTGCCAGCAGCCGCCGTAGACATTTTAGCACAGATACGCAGTATTTT.

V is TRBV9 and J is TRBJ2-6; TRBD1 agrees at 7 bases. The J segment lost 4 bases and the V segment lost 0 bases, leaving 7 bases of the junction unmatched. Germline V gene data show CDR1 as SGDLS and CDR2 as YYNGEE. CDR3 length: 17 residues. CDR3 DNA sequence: TGTGCCAGCAGCGTAGAGTACAGGGGCGAGGGGGCCAACGTCCTGACTTTC. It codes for CASSVEYRGEGANVLTF.

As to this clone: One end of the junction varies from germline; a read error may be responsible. CDR3 region: CASREDRGQETQYF. CDR3 DNA: TGTGCCAGCAGGGAAGACAGGGGGCAAGAGACCCAGTACTTC. The V call is TRBV2, the J call TRBJ2-5, with TRBD1 matching over 9 bases. The CDR3 has 14 residues. CDR1 is SNHLY and CDR2 is FYNNEI in the germline V gene. Full variable domain (missing parts from reference TRBV2 and TRBJ2-5): EPEVTQTPSHQVTQMGQEVILRCVPISNHLYFYWYRQILGQKVEFLVSFYNNEISEKSEIFDDQFSVERPDGSNFTLKIRSTKLEDSAMYFCASREDRGQETQYFGPGTRLLVL.

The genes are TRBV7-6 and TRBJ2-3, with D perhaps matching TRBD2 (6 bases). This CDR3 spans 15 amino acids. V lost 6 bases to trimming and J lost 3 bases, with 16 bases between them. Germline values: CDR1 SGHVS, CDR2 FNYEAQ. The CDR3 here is CASSLTSLGTDTQYF. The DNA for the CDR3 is TGTGCCAGCAGTTTGACTAGTCTAGGAACAGATACGCAGTATTTT.

The CDR3 DNA reads TGTGCCAGCACCGTGGACAGGGGGCTTGGAGATACGCAGTATTTT. Its protein product is CASTVDRGLGDTQYF. The chain has TRBV28 and TRBJ2-3; 11 bases match TRBD1. V lost 7 bases, J lost 5 bases, and 8 bases stayed unmatched. The V gene's germline CDR1 is MDHEN and CDR2 SYDVKM. The CDR3 has 15 residues.